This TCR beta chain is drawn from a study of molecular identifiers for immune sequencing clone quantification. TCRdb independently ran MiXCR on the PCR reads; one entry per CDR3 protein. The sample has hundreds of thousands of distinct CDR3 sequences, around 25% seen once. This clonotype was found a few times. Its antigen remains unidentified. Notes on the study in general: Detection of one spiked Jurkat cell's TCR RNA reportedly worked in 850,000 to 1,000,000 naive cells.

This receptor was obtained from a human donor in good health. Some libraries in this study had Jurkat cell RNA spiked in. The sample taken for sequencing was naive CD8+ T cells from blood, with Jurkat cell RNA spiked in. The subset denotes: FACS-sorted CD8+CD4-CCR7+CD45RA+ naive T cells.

The CDR3 DNA reads as TGCGCCAGCAGCCAACCATCTAGCGGGGGGGCCACTTTCGGGGAGCTGTTTTTT. This sequence encodes CASSQPSSGGATFGELFF. The rearrangement uses TRBV4-1 and TRBJ2-2, with 12 nucleotides matching TRBD2. The germline V gene has CDR1 MGHRA and CDR2 YSYEKL. J was trimmed by 7 bases and V by 2 bases; bases with no gene match: 11. The CDR3 covers 18 residues.